The rows below give T cell receptor beta chains drawn from one sample of a study of memory CD8 T cells in hepatitis C reinfection. TCRdb's table, derived via immunoSEQ multiplex PCR, lists solely in-frame clones and lacks some. The data hold under 50,000 clones, with more than 75% observed a single time. Sequences were obtained from naive CD8+ T cells sorted from blood. All receptors derive from a man between 18 and 29 years old with hepatitis C virus infection. The CDR3 runs from the conserved cysteine through the conserved F or W. The D gene is left open where the match is weak. Clone size is shown for a subset of rows, as once, few, many or a class of expanded clone.

.,.,TRBV7-5,TRBJ1-2,TGTGCCAGAAGCCCATCAGGGATCTATGGCTACACCTTC,CARSPSGIYGYTF
.,few,TRBV19,TRBJ1-5,TGTGCCAGTATCGATCGGAGGGGAAGGTTCAATCAGCCCCAGCATTTT,CASIDRRGRFNQPQHF
.,.,TRBV5-1,TRBJ2-3,TGCGCCAGCAGTTCAGGGGATCCCACAGATACGCAGTATTTT,CASSSGDPTDTQYF
.,.,TRBV27,TRBJ2-7,TGTGCCAGCAGTTTATTCCTGGGGGCCCACGAGCAGTACTTC,CASSLFLGAHEQYF
TRBD1,few,TRBV4-1,TRBJ1-5,TGCGCCAGCAGCGACAGGGGTAAGCAGCCCCAGCATTTT,CASSDRGKQPQHF
TRBD1,.,TRBV19,TRBJ2-1,TGTGCCAGTAGTATCTCCTCAGGGGGCCTTGCTGAGCAGTTCTTC,CASSISSGGLAEQFF
.,.,TRBV6-1,TRBJ1-2,TGTGCCAGCAGTGGAAGCCCGGCGGGTGTAGGTGGCTACACCTTC,CASSGSPAGVGGYTF
.,.,TRBV6-5,TRBJ2-3,TGTGCCAGCAGGGACTTGGGCACAGATACGCAGTATTTT,CASRDLGTDTQYF
.,.,TRBV25-1,TRBJ1-6,TGTGCCAGCAGTGTTGACAGGAGTTCACCCCTCCACTTT,CASSVDRSSPLHF
.,.,TRBV27,TRBJ2-7,TGTGCCAGCAGTCACGGTTTCGAGCAGTACTTC,CASSHGFEQYF
.,.,TRBV13,TRBJ2-1,TGTGCCAGCAGCTTAGGCCCTCCGAGCTCCTACAATGAGCAGTTCTTC,CASSLGPPSSYNEQFF
.,.,TRBV9,TRBJ1-5,TGTGCCAGCAGCGCACTCCGGGACAATCAGCCCCAGCATTTT,CASSALRDNQPQHF
.,.,TRBV7-8,TRBJ1-2,TGTGCCAGCAGTTCGGGGTTAAACTATGGCTACACCTTC,CASSSGLNYGYTF
.,.,TRBV5-6,TRBJ2-1,TGTGCCAGCAGCTTGGTGGAGGGTGTGAATGAGCAGTTCTTC,CASSLVEGVNEQFF
TRBD2,.,TRBV5-1,TRBJ2-5,TGCGCCAGCAGCTTGGGCGAGCGGGGGATACAAGAGACCCAGTACTTC,CASSLGERGIQETQYF
TRBD1,once,TRBV27,TRBJ1-5,TGTGCCAGCAGTTCCTACAGGGGCCAGCCCCAGCATTTT,CASSSYRGQPQHF
TRBD1,.,TRBV15,TRBJ2-7,TGTGCCACCAGCAGCGGACAGGGGGCTGACGAGCAGTACTTC,CATSSGQGADEQYF
TRBD2,once,TRBV4-1,TRBJ2-7,TGCGCCAGCAGCCAGACTAGCATTGCCTACGAGCAGTACTTC,CASSQTSIAYEQYF
TRBD1,.,TRBV4-1,TRBJ1-1,TGCGCCAGCAGCCCTTACCCGGACAGGGGGGATGAAGCTTTCTTT,CASSPYPDRGDEAFF
TRBD2,.,TRBV7-7,TRBJ2-5,TGTGCCAGCAGCTTAGAGGTCGTAGCGGGCTTTCAAGAGACCCAGTACTTC,CASSLEVVAGFQETQYF
.,.,TRBV5-1,TRBJ1-2,TGCGCCAGCAGCTCAGAAAGGGGCTATGGCTACACCTTC,CASSSERGYGYTF
.,few,TRBV4-3,TRBJ1-1,TGCGCCAGCAGCCAGACAGGGAACACTGAAGCTTTCTTT,CASSQTGNTEAFF
.,.,TRBV19,TRBJ2-3,TGTGCCAGTAGTATCCTGGGCAGCCTCCCAGATACGCAGTATTTT,CASSILGSLPDTQYF
.,.,TRBV6-6,TRBJ1-5,TGTGCCAGCAGTTACTCAAAGAGTCAGCCCCAGCATTTT,CASSYSKSQPQHF
TRBD1,once,TRBV19,TRBJ1-2,TGTGCCAGTAGTATTCCCGGAGGGGGCCTACCTTATGGCTACACCTTC,CASSIPGGGLPYGYTF
.,.,TRBV13,TRBJ2-4,TGTGCCAGCAGCTTAGGTTCGGGCGGGGAAAACATTCAGTACTTC,CASSLGSGGENIQYF
.,.,TRBV27,TRBJ2-1,TGTGCCAGCAGGGGAGGAGGCAGCTCCTACAATGAGCAGTTCTTC,CASRGGGSSYNEQFF
.,.,TRBV27,TRBJ2-5,TGTGCCAGCAGTTCGGCCAGGGGGCGGGGGGGCCGAGAGACCCAGTACTTC,CASSSARGRGGRETQYF
.,.,TRBV2,TRBJ1-1,TGTGCCAGCACAACAGGGTACACTGAAGCTTTCTTT,CASTTGYTEAFF
.,.,TRBV19,TRBJ1-5,TGTGCCAGTAGTTTGGACCCTCGGGGGAGCAATCAGCCCCAGCATTTT,CASSLDPRGSNQPQHF
.,.,TRBV5-1,TRBJ2-5,TGCGCCAGCAGACCACCTGGGACAAACCAAGAGACCCAGTACTTC,CASRPPGTNQETQYF
TRBD1,.,TRBV9,TRBJ1-1,TGTGCCAGCAGCGCCGGGACAGGGATGACTGAAGCTTTCTTT,CASSAGTGMTEAFF
.,.,TRBV7-6,TRBJ2-7,TGTGCCAGCAGCCCCGGAGGGCTAGCGCAGACCGAGCAGTACTTC,CASSPGGLAQTEQYF
TRBD1,.,TRBV19,TRBJ1-5,TGTGCCAGTAGACAGGGGAATCAGCCCCAGCATTTT,CASRQGNQPQHF
TRBD1,.,TRBV6-4,TRBJ1-5,TGTGCCAGCAGTGACCTCCGGGACAGTAATCAGCCCCAGCATTTT,CASSDLRDSNQPQHF
.,.,TRBV19,TRBJ1-5,TGTGCCAGTAGTCCAGGGACACGGGGCAATCAGCCCCAGCATTTT,CASSPGTRGNQPQHF